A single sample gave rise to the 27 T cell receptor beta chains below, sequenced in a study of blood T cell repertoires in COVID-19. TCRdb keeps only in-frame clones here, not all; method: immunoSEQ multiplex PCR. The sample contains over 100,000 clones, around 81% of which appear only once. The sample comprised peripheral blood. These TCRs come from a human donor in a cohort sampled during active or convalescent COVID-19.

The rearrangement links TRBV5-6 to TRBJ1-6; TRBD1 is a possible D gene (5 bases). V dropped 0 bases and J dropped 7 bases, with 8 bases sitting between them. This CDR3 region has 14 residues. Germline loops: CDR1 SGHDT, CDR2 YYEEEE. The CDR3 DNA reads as TGTGCCAGCAGCTTGGCAGGGATCAATTCACCCCTCCACTTT. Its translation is CASSLAGINSPLHF. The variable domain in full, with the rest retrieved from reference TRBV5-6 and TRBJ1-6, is DAGVTQSPTHLIKTRGQQVTLRCSPKSGHDTVSWYQQALGQGPQFIFQYYEEEERQRGNFPDRFSGHQFPNYSSELNVNALLLGDSALYLCASSLAGINSPLHFGNGTRLTVT.

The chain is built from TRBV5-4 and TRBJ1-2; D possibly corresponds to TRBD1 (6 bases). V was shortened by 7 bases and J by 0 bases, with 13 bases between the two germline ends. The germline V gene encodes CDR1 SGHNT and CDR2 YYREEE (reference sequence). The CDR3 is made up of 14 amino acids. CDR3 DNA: TGTGCCAGCGTGATGGGGGCGTCTAACTATGGCTACACCTTC. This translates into CASVMGASNYGYTF.

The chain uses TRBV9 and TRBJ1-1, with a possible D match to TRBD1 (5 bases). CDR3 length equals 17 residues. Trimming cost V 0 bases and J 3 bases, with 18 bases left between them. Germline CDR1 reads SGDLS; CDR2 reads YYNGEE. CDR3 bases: TGTGCCAGCAGCGTAGCTGGAGCAGGGAACGGGTACACTGAAGCTTTCTTT. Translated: CASSVAGAGNGYTEAFF.

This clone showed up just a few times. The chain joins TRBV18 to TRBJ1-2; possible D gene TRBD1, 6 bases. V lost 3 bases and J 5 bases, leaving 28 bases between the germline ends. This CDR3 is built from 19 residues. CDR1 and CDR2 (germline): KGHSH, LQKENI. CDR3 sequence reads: CASSPPLLLVQGHRYGYTF. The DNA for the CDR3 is TGTGCCAGCTCACCGCCTCTCTTATTGGTGCAGGGGCACCGTTATGGCTACACCTTC.

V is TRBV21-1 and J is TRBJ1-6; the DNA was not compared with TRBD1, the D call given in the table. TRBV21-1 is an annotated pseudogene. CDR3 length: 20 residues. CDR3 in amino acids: CASSKADVTDRGFLNSPLHF. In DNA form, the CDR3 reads TGTGCCAGCAGCAAAGCAGATGTCACGGACAGGGGATTCTTAAATTCACCCCTCCACTTT.

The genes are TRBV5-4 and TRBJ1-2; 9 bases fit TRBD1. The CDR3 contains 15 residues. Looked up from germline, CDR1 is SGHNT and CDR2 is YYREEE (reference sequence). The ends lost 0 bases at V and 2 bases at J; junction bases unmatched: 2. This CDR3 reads CASSLGGTGNYGYTF. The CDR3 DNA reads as TGTGCCAGCAGCTTGGGAGGGACAGGGAACTATGGCTACACCTTC.

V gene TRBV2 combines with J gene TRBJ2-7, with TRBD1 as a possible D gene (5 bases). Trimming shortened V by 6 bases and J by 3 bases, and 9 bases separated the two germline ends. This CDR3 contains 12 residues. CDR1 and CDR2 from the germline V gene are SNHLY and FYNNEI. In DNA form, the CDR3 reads TGTGCCAGCAGGGGGCCGGACTACGAGCAGTACTTC. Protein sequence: CASRGPDYEQYF.

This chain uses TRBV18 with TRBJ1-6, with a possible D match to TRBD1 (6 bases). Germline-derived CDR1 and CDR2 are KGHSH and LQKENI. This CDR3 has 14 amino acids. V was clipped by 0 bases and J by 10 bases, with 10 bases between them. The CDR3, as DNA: TGTGCCAGCTCACCACCAACAGGGTGGTCACCCCTCCACTTT. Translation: CASSPPTGWSPLHF.

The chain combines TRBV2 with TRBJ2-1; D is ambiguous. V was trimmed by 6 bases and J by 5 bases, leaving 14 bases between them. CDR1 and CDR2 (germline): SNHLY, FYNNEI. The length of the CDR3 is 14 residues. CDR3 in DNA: TGTGCCAGCAGCGGCGGTGTAACGAACAATGAGCAGTTCTTC. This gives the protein CASSGGVTNNEQFF.

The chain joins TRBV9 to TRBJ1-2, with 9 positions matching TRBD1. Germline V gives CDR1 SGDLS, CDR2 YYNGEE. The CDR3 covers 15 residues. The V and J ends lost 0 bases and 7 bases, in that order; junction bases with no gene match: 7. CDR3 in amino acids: CASSVEGQGMFGYTF. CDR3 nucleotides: TGTGCCAGCAGCGTAGAGGGACAGGGAATGTTTGGCTACACCTTC. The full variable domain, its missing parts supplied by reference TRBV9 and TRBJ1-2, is DSGVTQTPKHLITATGQRVTLRCSPRSGDLSVYWYQQSLDQGLQFLIQYYNGEERAKGNILERFSAQQFPDLHSELNLSSLELGDSALYFCASSVEGQGMFGYTFGSGTRLTVV.

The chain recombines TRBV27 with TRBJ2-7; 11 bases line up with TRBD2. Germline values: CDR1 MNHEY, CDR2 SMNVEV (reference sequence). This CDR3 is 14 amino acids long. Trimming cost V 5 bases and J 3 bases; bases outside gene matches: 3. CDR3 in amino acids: CASSPGLAGYEQYF. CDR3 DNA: TGTGCCAGCAGTCCCGGACTAGCGGGCTACGAGCAGTACTTC.

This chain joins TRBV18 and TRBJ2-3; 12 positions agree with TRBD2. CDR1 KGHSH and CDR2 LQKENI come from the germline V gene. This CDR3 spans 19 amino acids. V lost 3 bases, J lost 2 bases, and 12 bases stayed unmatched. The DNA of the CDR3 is TGTGCCAGCTCACCGAGAAAAACTAGCGGGGGGACATACACAGATACGCAGTATTTT. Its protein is CASSPRKTSGGTYTDTQYF.

CDR3 region: CASSWDSSTGELFF. The CDR3 DNA sequence: TGCGCCAGCAGCTGGGACAGTTCCACCGGGGAGCTGTTTTTT. The rearrangement uses TRBV5-1 and TRBJ2-2; 7 positions match TRBD1. Germline V CDR1 and CDR2: SGHRS, YFSETQ. V dropped 3 bases and J dropped 4; count of bases not matched to a gene: 3. The CDR3 length is 14 residues.

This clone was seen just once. Here the CDR3 DNA reads TGTGCCAGCACCACTAGTCCCGGCACAGATACGCAGTATTTT. Its protein product is CASTTSPGTDTQYF. V and J are TRBV7-2 and TRBJ2-3; D possibly corresponds to TRBD2 (5 bases). The CDR3 is 14 residues long. V shed 7 bases and J shed 1 base, with 12 bases lying between them. The germline V gene encodes CDR1 SGHTA and CDR2 FQGNSA.

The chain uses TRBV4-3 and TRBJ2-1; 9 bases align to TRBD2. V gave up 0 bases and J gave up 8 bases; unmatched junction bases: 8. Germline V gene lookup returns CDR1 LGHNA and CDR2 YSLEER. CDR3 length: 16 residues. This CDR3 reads CASSQDTAGGYYEQFF. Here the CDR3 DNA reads TGCGCCAGCAGCCAAGACACAGCGGGGGGCTATTATGAGCAGTTCTTC.

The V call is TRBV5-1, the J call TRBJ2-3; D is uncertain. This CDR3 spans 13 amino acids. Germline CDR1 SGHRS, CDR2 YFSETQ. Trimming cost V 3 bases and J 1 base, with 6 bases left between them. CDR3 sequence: CASSSVGTDTQYF. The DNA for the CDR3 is TGCGCCAGCAGCTCGGTTGGCACAGATACGCAGTATTTT.

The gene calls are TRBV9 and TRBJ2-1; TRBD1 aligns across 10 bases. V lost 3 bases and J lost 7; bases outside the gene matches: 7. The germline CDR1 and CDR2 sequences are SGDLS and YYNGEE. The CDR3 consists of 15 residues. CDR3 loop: CASSADRGRFNEQFF. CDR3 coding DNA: TGTGCCAGCAGCGCTGACAGGGGGCGCTTTAATGAGCAGTTCTTC.

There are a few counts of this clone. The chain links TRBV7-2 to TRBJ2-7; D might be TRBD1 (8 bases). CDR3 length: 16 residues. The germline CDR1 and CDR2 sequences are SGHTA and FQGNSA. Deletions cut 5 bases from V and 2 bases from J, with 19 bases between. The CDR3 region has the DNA TGTGCCAGCAGCCCACCGACAGGGGAGGGGGCCTACGAGCAGTACTTC. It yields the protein CASSPPTGEGAYEQYF.

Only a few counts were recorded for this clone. This CDR3 is CASSSRTGSLNTEAFF. Written as DNA, the CDR3 is TGTGCCAGCAGTTCACGGACAGGGTCCCTGAACACTGAAGCTTTCTTT. The gene calls are TRBV27 and TRBJ1-1; 8 bases agree with TRBD1. The CDR3 runs 16 residues. Germline V gene sequence: CDR1 MNHEY, CDR2 SMNVEV (reference sequence). After removal of 4 bases from V and 0 bases from J, the junction contained 7 bases not matched to a gene.

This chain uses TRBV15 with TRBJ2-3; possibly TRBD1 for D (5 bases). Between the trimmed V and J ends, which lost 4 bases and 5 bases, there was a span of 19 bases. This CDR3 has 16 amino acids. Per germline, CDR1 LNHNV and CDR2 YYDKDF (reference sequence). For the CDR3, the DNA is TGTGCCACCAGCACGACCCCAGGGTCGGTGGAAGATACGCAGTATTTT. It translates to CATSTTPGSVEDTQYF.

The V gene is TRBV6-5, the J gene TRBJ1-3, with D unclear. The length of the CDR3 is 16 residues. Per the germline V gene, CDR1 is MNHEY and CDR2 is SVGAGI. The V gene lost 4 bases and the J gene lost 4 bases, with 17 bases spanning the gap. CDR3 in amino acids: CASSSSRGGFGNTIYF. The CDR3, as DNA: TGTGCCAGCAGTTCCTCCCGCGGAGGGTTCGGAAACACCATATATTTT.

The CDR3 loop reads CASGSGLSYNEQFF. In DNA, the CDR3 is TGTGCCAGTGGAAGCGGCCTCTCCTACAATGAGCAGTTCTTC. This chain uses TRBV28 with TRBJ2-1; possibly TRBD2 for D (5 bases). The germline V gene has CDR1 MDHEN and CDR2 SYDVKM. V was pared by 9 bases and J by 0 bases, with 12 bases between. This CDR3 has 14 residues.

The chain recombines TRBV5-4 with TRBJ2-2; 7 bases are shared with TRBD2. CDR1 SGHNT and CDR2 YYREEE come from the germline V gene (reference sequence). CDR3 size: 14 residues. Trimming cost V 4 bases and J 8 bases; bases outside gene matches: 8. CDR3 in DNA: TGTGCCAGCAGCCAACAGCGGGAAACAGGGGAGCTGTTTTTT. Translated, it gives CASSQQRETGELFF.

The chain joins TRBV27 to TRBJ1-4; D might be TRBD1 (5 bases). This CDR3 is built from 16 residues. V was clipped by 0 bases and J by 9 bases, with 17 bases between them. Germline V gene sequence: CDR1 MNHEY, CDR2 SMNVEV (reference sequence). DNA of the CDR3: TGTGCCAGCAGTTTATCGTCAGGGCTGGTGGTGAAAAAACTGTTTTTT. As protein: CASSLSSGLVVKKLFF.

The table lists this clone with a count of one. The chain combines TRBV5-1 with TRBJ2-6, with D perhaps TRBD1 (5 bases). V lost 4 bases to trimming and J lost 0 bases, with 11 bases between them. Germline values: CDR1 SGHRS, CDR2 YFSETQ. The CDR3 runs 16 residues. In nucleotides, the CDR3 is TGCGCCAGCAGCATAAGACAGACCTCTGGGGCCAACGTCCTGACTTTC. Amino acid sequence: CASSIRQTSGANVLTF.

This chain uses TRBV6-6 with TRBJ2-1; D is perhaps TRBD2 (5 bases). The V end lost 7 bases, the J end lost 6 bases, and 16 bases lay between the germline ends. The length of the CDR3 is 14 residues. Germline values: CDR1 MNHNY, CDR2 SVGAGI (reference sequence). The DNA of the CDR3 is TGTGCCAGCATTGAGTGGGAGTTTGCCAATGAGCAGTTCTTC. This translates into CASIEWEFANEQFF.

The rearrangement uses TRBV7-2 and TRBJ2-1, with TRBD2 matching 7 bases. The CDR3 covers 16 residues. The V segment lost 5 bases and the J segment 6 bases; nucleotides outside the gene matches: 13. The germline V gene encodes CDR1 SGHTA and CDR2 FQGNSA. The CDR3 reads CASSRGGGLGSNEQFF. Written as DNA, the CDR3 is TGTGCCAGCAGCCGCGGGGGAGGACTAGGGTCCAATGAGCAGTTCTTC.